One sample yielded the 9 T cell receptor beta chains listed below, sequenced in a study of beta chain features in type 1 diabetes. Study outcomes and limitations: Moderate but significant shortening of TCRB CDR3s was recorded in all four CD4+ subsets from Type 1 diabetes patients.

These receptors' antigens are unknown. The isolated RNA, all of it, was reverse transcribed, so expressed TCRB transcripts were what got sequenced. Data came from immunoSEQ multiplex PCR; TCRdb stores just in-frame clones and leaves some out. In the table there are around 650,000 clones, 12% of which are singletons. Sequenced sample: naive CD4+ T cells from blood. These TCRs come from a man under 40 with type 1 diabetes.

This sequence joins TRBV2 and TRBJ2-5, with TRBD2 as a possible D gene (5 bases). CDR1 and CDR2 (germline): SNHLY, FYNNEI. This CDR3 is built from 13 residues. V shed 0 bases and J shed 13 bases, with 15 bases lying between them. The CDR3 sequence: CASSEAPGSSPYF. CDR3 in DNA: TGTGCCAGCAGTGAAGCGCCGGGATCTTCCCCGTACTTC.

This chain joins TRBV29-1 and TRBJ2-6; the D is unclear. Germline CDR1 reads SQVTM; CDR2 reads ANQGSEA. This CDR3 has 14 residues. V lost 4 bases, J lost 4 bases, and 11 bases lay in between. For the CDR3, the DNA is TGCAGCGTTGGTGGGGTAGGAGGGGCCAACGTCCTGACTTTC. Translation: CSVGGVGGANVLTF.

This sequence joins TRBV27 and TRBJ2-7, with D perhaps being TRBD1 or TRBD2 (5 bases each). Germline V gene lookup returns CDR1 MNHEY and CDR2 SMNVEV (reference sequence). The CDR3 is 16 amino acids. V was pared by 0 bases and J by 3 bases, with 15 bases between. CDR3 sequence (DNA): TGTGCCAGCAGTTTATCGAGGGACGGTCGATTCTACGAGCAGTACTTC. Residues: CASSLSRDGRFYEQYF.

V gene TRBV19 combines with J gene TRBJ1-2, with 7 positions matching TRBD1. Losses at the gene ends were 7 bases for V and 5 bases for J; bases not matched to a gene: 13. The CDR3 runs to 15 residues. Germline V gene data show CDR1 as LNHDA and CDR2 as SQIVND (reference sequence). CDR3 sequence (DNA): TGTGCCAGTACTGGATCCGGGACAGTCGAGTATGGCTACACCTTC. Translating it yields CASTGSGTVEYGYTF.

There are a few counts of this clone. The V gene is TRBV29-1, the J gene TRBJ1-2; 7 bases are a match to TRBD1. V trimming: 8 bases; J trimming: 2 bases; junction bases outside the gene matches: 8. Germline CDR1 is SQVTM and CDR2 is ANQGSEA. The CDR3 is 13 amino acids. CDR3 coding DNA: TGCAGCTCACGGCGACAGGGAAACTATGGCTACACCTTC. This translates into CSSRRQGNYGYTF. Based on the CDR3 plus reference TRBV29-1 and TRBJ1-2, the full variable domain is SAVISQKPSRDICQRGTSLTIQCQVDSQVTMMFWYRQQPGQSLTLIATANQGSEATYESGFVIDKFPISRPNLTFSTLTVSNMSPEDSSIYLCSSRRQGNYGYTFGSGTRLTVV.

This clone was recorded a few times. The chain carries TRBV19 and TRBJ2-1; tentatively, D is TRBD2 (6 bases). Looked up from germline, CDR1 is LNHDA and CDR2 is SQIVND (reference sequence). The CDR3 sequence is 15 residues long. The V end lost 3 bases, the J end lost 5 bases, and 14 bases lay between the germline ends. The CDR3 nucleotides read TGTGCCAGTAGTATCTCGACTAGAACCCACAATGAGCAGTTCTTC. This sequence encodes CASSISTRTHNEQFF.

This clone was counted only a few times. This chain joins TRBV4-2 and TRBJ1-3, with unresolved D. The CDR3 is 15 amino acids. Trimming cost V 4 bases and J 0 bases, with 10 bases left between them. Germline lookup yields CDR1 LGHNA and CDR2 YNFKEQ. The CDR3 here is CASSPQPLSGNTIYF. The DNA of the CDR3 is TGTGCCAGCAGCCCTCAGCCCCTCTCTGGAAACACCATATATTTT.

The chain is built from TRBV7-2 and TRBJ2-5; no clear D gene. Germline V lookup: CDR1 SGHTA, CDR2 FQGNSA. Trimming left V 5 bases short and J 5 bases short, with 21 bases between. This CDR3 is 16 amino acids long. CDR3 sequence: CASSDHPWASEETQYF. Written as DNA, the CDR3 is TGTGCCAGCAGCGATCACCCGTGGGCCAGCGAGGAGACCCAGTACTTC.

This chain connects TRBV29-1 to TRBJ1-1; D is undetermined. The germline V gene has CDR1 SQVTM and CDR2 ANQGSEA. There are 13 residues in the CDR3. V was cut by 5 bases and J by 0 bases, with 10 bases left in between. The CDR3 DNA reads TGCAGCGTTTCCGGCCGCATGAACACTGAAGCTTTCTTT. It translates to CSVSGRMNTEAFF.